The T cell receptor (beta chain) described here comes from a study of T cells in localized non-small cell lung cancer. Study-level results: Compared with tumor, uninvolved adjacent lung displayed greater T cell clonality, ranking highest overall.

The protocol was immunoSEQ multiplex PCR, while the TCRdb copy is restricted to in-frame clones and leaves out a portion. The repertoire includes roughly 33,000 clones, about nine tenths of them detected once, and around 4.1% sits in the top ten. This CDR3 is 15 amino acids long. The V gene lost 4 bases and the J gene lost 1 base, with 14 bases spanning the gap. Germline assignment: CDR1 SGDLS and CDR2 YYNGEE. Comments on this clone: Its antigen is currently unknown.

V and J are TRBV9 and TRBJ1-1, with a possible D match to TRBD1 (6 bases). The clonotype comes from a man aged 40 to 69 with stage I lung adenocarcinoma. Here the sequenced sample was peripheral blood, taken before any cancer treatment. CDR3 region: CASSPWTDPNTEAFF. CDR3 in DNA: TGTGCCAGCAGCCCCTGGACAGACCCGAACACTGAAGCTTTCTTT.